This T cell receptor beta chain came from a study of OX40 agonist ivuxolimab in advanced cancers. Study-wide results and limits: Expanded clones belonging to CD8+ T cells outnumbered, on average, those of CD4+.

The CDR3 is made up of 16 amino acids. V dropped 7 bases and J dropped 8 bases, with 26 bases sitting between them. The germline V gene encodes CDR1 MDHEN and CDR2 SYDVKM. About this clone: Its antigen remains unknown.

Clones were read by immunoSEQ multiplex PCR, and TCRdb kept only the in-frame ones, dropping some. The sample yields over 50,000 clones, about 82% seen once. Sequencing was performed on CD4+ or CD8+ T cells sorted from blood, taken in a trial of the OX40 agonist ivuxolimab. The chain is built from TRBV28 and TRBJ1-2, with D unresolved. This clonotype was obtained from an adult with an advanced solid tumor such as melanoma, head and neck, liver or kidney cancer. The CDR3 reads CASTSLEADGVDGYTF. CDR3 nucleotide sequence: TGTGCCAGCACTTCTCTTGAGGCGGACGGAGTTGACGGCTACACCTTC.